This is a list of T cell receptor beta chains from one sample in a study of CD8 T cells in ankylosing spondylitis. MiXCR was run by TCRdb on the 5' RACE reads, yielding one entry per CDR3 protein. The repertoire includes 150,000 to 200,000 distinct CDR3 sequences, under 35% of them detected once, and approximately 5.9% sits in the top ten. What was sequenced was synovial fluid, either unsorted or a sorted T cell fraction (not recorded which). The receptors originated from a male donor with ankylosing spondylitis. Each CDR3 is given with its conserved first and last residue. D genes are given only for firm matches. Only some rows state a clone size, as once, few, many or a class for expanded clones.

>TRBV20-1|TRBD1|TRBJ2-7|few
CSARRDRGNYEQYF
TGCAGTGCCCGCCGGGACAGGGGAAACTACGAGCAGTACTTC
>TRBV6-5|TRBD1|TRBJ2-7|NA
CASSSRGLGEQYF
TGTGCCAGCAGTTCCAGGGGGCTCGGTGAGCAGTACTTC
>TRBV11-2|NA|TRBJ2-5|NA
CASSLGKETQYF
TGTGCCAGCAGCTTGGGGAAAGAGACCCAGTACTTC
>TRBV6-1|TRBD1|TRBJ1-2|few
CASSAGQGGSGYTF
TGTGCCAGCAGTGCGGGACAGGGCGGATCTGGCTACACCTTC
>TRBV7-9|NA|TRBJ2-7|many
CASSSRTDASYEQYF
TGTGCCAGCAGCTCCAGAACGGACGCTTCCTACGAGCAGTACTTC
>TRBV20-1|NA|TRBJ2-5|NA
CSAITGSETQYF
TGCAGTGCTATTACGGGGTCGGAGACCCAGTACTTC
>TRBV12-3/TRBV12-4|NA|TRBJ1-2|many
CASSKGHPPNYGYTF
TGTGCCAGCAGTAAAGGACACCCGCCTAACTATGGCTACACCTTC
>TRBV9|NA|TRBJ2-2|many
CASSVISEAGELFF
TGTGCCAGCAGCGTAATCAGCGAGGCCGGGGAGCTGTTTTTT
>TRBV11-2|TRBD2|TRBJ2-2|NA
CASSGRGTSGISVIPGELFF
TGTGCCAGCAGCGGGAGGGGGACTAGCGGGATCAGTGTTATTCCCGGGGAGCTGTTTTTT
>TRBV20-1|NA|TRBJ1-2|NA
CSASPRARYGYTF
TGCAGTGCTAGCCCTCGAGCCCGTTATGGCTACACCTTC
>TRBV12-3/TRBV12-4|TRBD1|TRBJ1-2|once
CASSSRQGGVYGYTF
TGTGCCAGCAGCTCCCGACAGGGGGGGGTCTATGGCTACACCTTC
>TRBV4-2|NA|TRBJ2-3|few
CASSQERGASTDTQYF
TGTGCCAGCAGCCAAGAGCGCGGGGCAAGCACAGATACGCAGTATTTT
>TRBV12-3/TRBV12-4|NA|TRBJ1-5|NA
CASSSGRLMAQHF
TGTGCCAGCAGTTCCGGACGGCTAATGGCCCAGCATTTT
>TRBV6-1|NA|TRBJ1-2|NA
CASKKGRLSPSGYTF
TGTGCCAGCAAAAAGGGCAGACTCTCTCCTAGCGGCTACACCTTC
>TRBV29-1|TRBD1|TRBJ2-1|once
CSVDRASSYNEQFF
TGCAGCGTCGACAGGGCGAGCTCCTACAATGAGCAGTTCTTC
>TRBV3-1|NA|TRBJ1-2|few
CASSQIGVGGYTF
TGTGCCAGCAGCCAGATAGGGGTGGGTGGCTACACCTTC
>TRBV5-5|NA|TRBJ2-2|many
CASSFWTDTGELFF
TGTGCCAGCAGTTTCTGGACTGACACCGGGGAGCTGTTTTTT
>TRBV7-2|TRBD2|TRBJ2-4|few
CASSRTTSGKNIQYF
TGTGCCAGCAGCCGTACGACTAGCGGAAAAAACATTCAGTACTTC
>TRBV20-1|NA|TRBJ2-1|few
CSALDRYNEQFF
TGCAGTGCTCTTGACAGGTACAATGAGCAGTTCTTC
>TRBV24-1|NA|TRBJ1-2|NA
CATSETRNYGYTF
TGTGCCACCAGTGAGACAAGGAACTATGGCTACACCTTC
>TRBV7-7|NA|TRBJ2-7|NA
CASSPTGIIYEQYF
TGTGCTAGCAGCCCTACCGGGATCATCTACGAGCAGTACTTC
>TRBV10-3|TRBD2|TRBJ2-1|NA
CAIQKSGSNEQFF
TGTGCCATCCAAAAGAGCGGGAGTAATGAGCAGTTCTTC
>TRBV20-1|TRBD2|TRBJ2-3|NA
CSAVSPGLGTDTQYF
TGCAGTGCTGTATCTCCGGGACTAGGCACAGATACGCAGTATTTT
>TRBV5-5|NA|TRBJ2-1|once
CASSYKGSLNEQFF
TGTGCCAGCAGCTATAAGGGAAGCCTCAATGAGCAGTTCTTC
>TRBV3-1|NA|TRBJ2-7|few
CASSQDVREQYF
TGTGCCAGCAGCCAAGATGTACGGGAGCAGTACTTC
>TRBV2|NA|TRBJ1-4|few
CASSVRSEKLFF
TGTGCCAGCAGTGTGAGGTCTGAAAAACTGTTTTTT
>TRBV20-1|TRBD1|TRBJ2-7|many
CSAGTGYEQYF
TGCAGTGCTGGGACAGGGTACGAGCAGTACTTC
>TRBV29-1|TRBD2|TRBJ2-3|few
CSVEATSGSRDTQYF
TGCAGCGTTGAAGCGACTAGCGGGTCTCGAGATACGCAGTATTTT
>TRBV2|NA|TRBJ1-6|few
CASSGARSSYNSPLHF
TGTGCCAGCAGTGGCGCCAGGAGCTCCTATAATTCACCCCTCCACTTT
>TRBV3-1|NA|TRBJ2-7|many
CASSQEGVRQYF
TGTGCCAGCAGCCAAGAAGGGGTACGGCAGTACTTC
>TRBV28|TRBD1|TRBJ2-3|many
CASSLTGGAGDTQYF
TGTGCCAGCAGTTTAACAGGGGGCGCGGGAGATACGCAGTATTTT
>TRBV11-3|TRBD2|TRBJ2-5|many
CASSYQTWAGGQETQYF
TGTGCCAGCAGCTACCAAACTTGGGCGGGGGGGCAAGAGACCCAGTACTTC
>TRBV19|TRBD1|TRBJ1-1|NA
CASSRTGTGVSRNTEAFF
TGTGCCAGTAGTAGAACCGGGACAGGGGTTTCGAGGAACACTGAAGCTTTCTTT
>TRBV27|TRBD2|TRBJ2-7|NA
CASSSPGLAGVGYEQYF
TGTGCCAGCAGTTCCCCGGGACTAGCGGGAGTTGGGTACGAGCAGTACTTC
>TRBV12-3/TRBV12-4|NA|TRBJ1-1|medium-sized
CASSLMMGPGPTNTEAFF
TGTGCCAGCAGTTTAATGATGGGTCCCGGGCCAACCAACACTGAAGCTTTCTTT
>TRBV5-1|NA|TRBJ1-4|once
CASSRQASTNEKLFF
TGCGCCAGCAGCAGACAAGCCTCAACTAATGAAAAACTGTTTTTT
>TRBV19|NA|TRBJ1-3|NA
CASRRKGNSGNTIYF
TGTGCCAGTAGGCGGAAAGGAAACTCTGGAAACACCATATATTTT
>TRBV28|NA|TRBJ2-7|NA
CASSLPGAIQGEQYF
TGTGCCAGCAGCCTCCCGGGGGCGATACAGGGGGAGCAGTACTTC
>TRBV20-1|TRBD2|TRBJ2-5|many
CSARRPSGQETQYF
TGCAGTGCTAGACGGCCTAGCGGTCAAGAGACCCAGTACTTC
>TRBV6-1|TRBD1|TRBJ1-3|many
CASSQTGGAESPIYF
TGTGCCAGCAGCCAGACAGGGGGCGCGGAATCCCCCATATATTTT
>TRBV4-1|NA|TRBJ2-5|few
CASSQGPQGETQYF
TGCGCCAGCAGCCAGGGACCCCAGGGAGAGACCCAGTACTTC
>TRBV12-3/TRBV12-4|NA|TRBJ2-2|many
CASSFYQVNTGELFF
TGTGCCAGCAGTTTTTACCAGGTTAACACCGGGGAGCTGTTTTTT
>TRBV30|NA|TRBJ1-3|NA
CAWSRLSSGNTIYF
TGTGCCTGGAGTCGACTGAGCTCTGGAAACACCATATATTTT
>TRBV20-1|NA|TRBJ2-6|NA
CSANTGANVLTF
TGCAGTGCTAATACTGGGGCCAACGTCCTGACTTTC
>TRBV7-2|NA|TRBJ2-7|few
CASSLSSRSYEQYF
TGTGCCAGCAGCTTATCTAGCAGGTCCTACGAGCAGTACTTC
>TRBV5-1|NA|TRBJ2-1|many
CASSFERISSSSYNEQFF
TGCGCCAGCAGCTTCGAGCGGATTAGTTCGAGCTCCTACAATGAGCAGTTCTTC